Following are 29 T cell receptor beta chains from one sample sequenced in a study of blood T cell repertoires in COVID-19. The repertoire was sequenced with immunoSEQ multiplex PCR; TCRdb's copy has only in-frame clones and lacks some. Here the sample spans around 140,000 clones, approximately 91% being singletons. The sequencing sample was made of peripheral blood. Receptors were obtained from a man in his 70s with acute or convalescent COVID-19.

The genes are TRBV2 and TRBJ1-1; the D is unclear. Per germline, CDR1 SNHLY and CDR2 FYNNEI. V gave up 11 bases and J gave up 5 bases, with 15 bases separating them. This CDR3 has 12 residues. CDR3 sequence: CASNSPPTEAFF. CDR3 coding DNA: TGTGCCTCGAACTCGCCCCCGACTGAAGCTTTCTTT.

The rearrangement uses TRBV21-1 and TRBJ1-2. TRBV21-1 is designated a pseudogene. The CDR3 spans 13 residues. CDR3 sequence: CASSKKEGGGYTF. The DNA for the CDR3 is TGTGCCAGCAGCAAAAAAGAGGGTGGCGGCTACACCTTC.

This clone was seen a single time. The V call is TRBV15, the J call TRBJ2-1, with 8 bases lining up with TRBD1. Germline V gene data show CDR1 as LNHNV and CDR2 as YYDKDF (reference sequence). CDR3 size: 17 residues. With V trimmed by 6 bases and J by 3 bases, 13 bases remained unmatched. The CDR3 is CATRPLGETGDYNEQFF. The CDR3 bases are TGTGCCACCAGACCTTTAGGTGAGACAGGGGACTACAATGAGCAGTTCTTC.

The chain recombines TRBV18 with TRBJ2-2, with a possible D match to TRBD1 (5 bases). Germline V gene lookup returns CDR1 KGHSH and CDR2 LQKENI. Trimming cost V 5 bases and J 0 bases, with 10 bases left between them. The CDR3 has 15 residues. The CDR3 bases are TGTGCCAGCTCAATCCAGGGTTCGAACACCGGGGAGCTGTTTTTT. It specifies CASSIQGSNTGELFF.

J is TRBJ2-5 and V is TRBV21-1; the D call in the table, TRBD1, was not verified against the DNA. TRBV21-1 is a documented pseudogene. The CDR3 consists of 12 residues. The CDR3 reads CASSKQGETQYF. CDR3 nucleotides: TGTGCCAGCAGCAAGCAGGGAGAGACCCAGTACTTC.

V is TRBV13 and J is TRBJ2-3; 10 nucleotides agree with TRBD1. Germline-derived CDR1 and CDR2 are PRHDT and FYEKMQ (reference sequence). The CDR3 totals 17 residues. V lost 5 bases to trimming and J lost 3 bases; unmatched junction nucleotides: 11. CDR3 in amino acids: CASSIDRGQIGTDTQYF. The CDR3 region has the DNA TGTGCCAGCAGCATAGACAGGGGGCAAATTGGTACAGATACGCAGTATTTT.

The V call is TRBV11-3, the J call TRBJ2-5, with 8 bases matching TRBD2. The CDR3 totals 15 residues. Germline assignment: CDR1 SGHNT and CDR2 YENEEA. J lost 7 bases, V lost 5 bases, and 12 bases had no gene match. CDR3 sequence: CASSPTGGHGATQYF. CDR3 in DNA: TGTGCCAGCAGCCCGACGGGGGGGCACGGGGCGACCCAGTACTTC.

The V call is TRBV3-1 (or the pseudogene TRBV3-2), the J call TRBJ1-6; 9 bases agree with TRBD1. Germline CDR1 and CDR2: LGHDT and YNNKEL (reference sequence). This CDR3 comprises 14 residues. The junction had 6 bases not matched to a gene; V was cut back by 5 bases and J by 10 bases. CDR3 sequence: CASSADRGMSPLHF. The CDR3 DNA reads TGTGCCAGCAGCGCGGACAGGGGTATGTCACCCCTCCACTTT.

The genes are TRBV5-6 and TRBJ1-5; no firm D call. The CDR3 runs 16 residues. Between the trimmed V and J ends, which lost 0 bases and 4 bases, there was a span of 14 bases. The V gene's germline CDR1 is SGHDT and CDR2 YYEEEE. The CDR3 bases are TGTGCCAGCAGCTTGGCTCACACCTCAGGTAATCAGCCCCAGCATTTT. It translates to CASSLAHTSGNQPQHF.

The chain has TRBV15 and TRBJ1-5; no reliable D call. CDR1 is LNHNV and CDR2 is YYDKDF in the germline V gene (reference sequence). Trimming cost V 3 bases and J 6 bases, with 12 bases left between them. The length of the CDR3 is 14 residues. The CDR3, as DNA: TGTGCCACCAGCAGGGAAAGGGAGATTCAGCCCCAGCATTTT. This codes for CATSREREIQPQHF.

The rearrangement joins TRBV28 to TRBJ2-3; TRBD2 aligns across 7 bases. The V gene's germline CDR1 is MDHEN and CDR2 SYDVKM. V trimming: 6 bases; J trimming: 14 bases; junction bases outside the gene matches: 14. The CDR3 is 13 residues long. For the CDR3, the DNA is TGTGCCAGCAGCCCTTCTAGCGGCTTAACAATGTATTTT. Translation: CASSPSSGLTMYF.

The chain is built from TRBV18 and TRBJ1-2, with 9 bases that match TRBD1. The CDR3 spans 13 residues. Germline V CDR1 and CDR2: KGHSH, LQKENI. Trimming took 4 bases from V and 8 from J; bases not matched to a gene: 5. In DNA, the CDR3 is TGTGCCAGCTCACAGGACAGGGGTCGAGGCTACACCTTC. Translated, it gives CASSQDRGRGYTF.

The rearrangement joins TRBV7-2 to TRBJ2-1; 9 bases align to TRBD2. Trimming took 3 bases from V and 4 from J; bases not matched to a gene: 7. The CDR3 length is 16 residues. In germline, CDR1 is SGHTA, CDR2 FQGNSA. CDR3 sequence reads: CASSFSLAGLYNEQFF. The CDR3 DNA reads TGTGCCAGCAGCTTCTCGCTAGCGGGGCTATACAATGAGCAGTTCTTC.

The chain combines TRBV18 with TRBJ2-5, with D tentatively TRBD1 (6 bases). This CDR3 is built from 15 residues. V dropped 3 bases and J dropped 2 bases, with 13 bases sitting between them. Germline V CDR1 and CDR2: KGHSH, LQKENI. The CDR3 here is CASSPVRGFQETQYF. CDR3 DNA: TGTGCCAGCTCACCGGTCAGGGGTTTTCAAGAGACCCAGTACTTC.

The V gene is TRBV19, the J gene TRBJ2-3, with unresolved D. CDR3 length equals 13 residues. The germline gives CDR1 LNHDA, CDR2 SQIVND (reference sequence). V lost 3 bases and J lost 7, with 11 bases in between. CDR3 coding DNA: TGTGCCAGTAGTATCTCGGCACTAAATACGCAGTATTTT. Translation: CASSISALNTQYF.

The genes are TRBV7-9 and TRBJ1-1; no reliable D call. V gave up 6 bases and J gave up 5 bases, with 7 bases separating them. This CDR3 region has 11 residues. CDR1 is SEHNR and CDR2 is FQNEAQ in the germline V gene (reference sequence). The CDR3 loop reads CASRQTTEAFF. CDR3 in DNA: TGTGCCAGCAGGCAGACAACTGAAGCTTTCTTT.

V is TRBV10-1 and J is TRBJ2-7; weak D call: TRBD1 (6 bases). Between the trimmed V and J ends, which lost 0 bases and 5 bases, there was a span of 17 bases. Germline lookup yields CDR1 WNHNN and CDR2 SYGVQD (reference sequence). The CDR3 is made up of 16 amino acids. The CDR3 region is CASSESRTAPRDEQYF. DNA for the CDR3: TGCGCCAGCAGTGAGTCCCGGACAGCCCCTCGGGACGAGCAGTACTTC.

The chain recombines TRBV19 with TRBJ1-4, with a tentative D call TRBD1 (6 bases). CDR1 and CDR2 (germline): LNHDA, SQIVND (reference sequence). This CDR3 has 15 residues. V was shortened by 3 bases and J by 10 bases, with 18 bases between the two germline ends. In DNA form, the CDR3 reads TGTGCCAGTAGTATTACTGGGAACCAAGGGGGAAAACTGTTTTTT. This translates into CASSITGNQGGKLFF.

This clone was detected a few times. V gene TRBV19 combines with J gene TRBJ2-1; TRBD1 matches at 7 bases. With V trimmed by 5 bases and J by 6 bases, 7 bases remained unmatched. This CDR3 is 14 amino acids long. Per the germline V gene, CDR1 is LNHDA and CDR2 is SQIVND (reference sequence). In DNA, the CDR3 is TGTGCCAGTAGTCCTCTACAGGGGCCCAATGAGCAGTTCTTC. It is translated as CASSPLQGPNEQFF.

The chain carries TRBV7-3 and TRBJ2-5, with 7 bases that match TRBD2. This CDR3 spans 15 amino acids. CDR1 is SGHTA and CDR2 is FQGTGA in the germline V gene. Trimming at V came to 2 bases and at J to 0 bases, leaving 3 bases not matched to a gene. DNA for the CDR3: TGTGCCAGCAGCTTAGCGGGAGTGGACCAAGAGACCCAGTACTTC. Its protein is CASSLAGVDQETQYF.

This sequence joins TRBV5-6 and TRBJ1-2; maybe TRBD1 (6 bases). The length of the CDR3 is 16 residues. CDR1 and CDR2 (germline): SGHDT, YYEEEE. Trimming took 0 bases from V and 2 from J, leaving 14 bases between them. CDR3 residues: CASSLVGQTTNYGYTF. CDR3 sequence (DNA): TGTGCCAGCAGCTTGGTAGGACAGACTACCAACTATGGCTACACCTTC.

The rearrangement uses TRBV2 and TRBJ2-1; D unresolved. Germline CDR1 reads SNHLY; CDR2 reads FYNNEI. Trimming took off 6 bases at V and 5 bases at J, with 11 bases between the two ends. The CDR3 extends over 13 amino acids. CDR3 in amino acids: CASSVGSDNEQFF. The CDR3 region has the DNA TGTGCCAGCAGCGTCGGTTCCGACAATGAGCAGTTCTTC.

The CDR3 DNA is TGCGCCAGCAGCCAAGTATATCTTCCCTACGAGCAGTACTTC. As protein: CASSQVYLPYEQYF. The rearrangement links TRBV4-1 to TRBJ2-7; no firm D call. This CDR3 comprises 14 residues. Germline assignment: CDR1 MGHRA and CDR2 YSYEKL. Trimming pared 1 base from V and 2 bases from J, leaving 9 bases between.

This clone turned up a few times. An end of the junction differs from the germline gene, which may be a read error. The chain uses TRBV9 and TRBJ2-1; perhaps TRBD2 as D (6 bases). This CDR3 is 12 amino acids long. CDR1 and CDR2 from the germline V gene are SGDLS and YYNGEE. CDR3: CASSVDSGSLLF. CDR3 DNA sequence: TGTGCCAGCAGCGTAGACAGCGGGTCTCTACTCTTC.

V gene TRBV24-1 combines with J gene TRBJ1-6; D is ambiguous. Germline CDR1 is KGHDR and CDR2 is SFDVKD. V was clipped by 7 bases and J by 7 bases, with 10 bases between them. The CDR3 length is 13 residues. The CDR3 protein is CATSDKKNSPLHF. As DNA, the CDR3 is TGTGCCACCAGCGACAAGAAGAATTCACCCCTCCACTTT.

The chain uses TRBV7-2 and TRBJ2-5; maybe TRBD2 (6 bases). The CDR3 runs 15 residues. V was trimmed by 5 bases and J by 2 bases, leaving 15 bases between them. Germline-derived CDR1 and CDR2 are SGHTA and FQGNSA. The CDR3 DNA is TGTGCCAGCAGCCCCCAGCGGGTGAGACAAGAGACCCAGTACTTC. Protein: CASSPQRVRQETQYF.

The genes are TRBV5-1 and TRBJ1-1; TRBD1 might be the D (5 bases). Germline loops: CDR1 SGHRS, CDR2 YFSETQ. The CDR3 sequence is 15 residues long. V dropped 0 bases and J dropped 1 base, with 10 bases sitting between them. The CDR3 nucleotides read TGCGCCAGCAGCTTGGGGGTGACAGCGAACACTGAAGCTTTCTTT. Its protein product is CASSLGVTANTEAFF.

The V gene is TRBV5-1, the J gene TRBJ1-1, with D tentatively TRBD1 (5 bases). This CDR3 contains 15 residues. Germline-derived CDR1 and CDR2 are SGHRS and YFSETQ. The germline V and J ends were trimmed by 0 bases and 1 base, with 10 bases remaining between them. The CDR3 is CASSLAGRENTEAFF. The DNA for the CDR3 is TGCGCCAGCAGCTTGGCCGGCAGGGAGAACACTGAAGCTTTCTTT.

The chain joins TRBV2 to TRBJ2-2; 9 bases line up with TRBD1. The V segment lost 1 base and the J segment 6 bases; nucleotides outside the gene matches: 3. The germline gives CDR1 SNHLY, CDR2 FYNNEI. The CDR3 has 15 residues. The CDR3 bases are TGTGCCAGCAGTGAAGTCAGACAGGGGGCCGGGGAGCTGTTTTTT. Translating it yields CASSEVRQGAGELFF.